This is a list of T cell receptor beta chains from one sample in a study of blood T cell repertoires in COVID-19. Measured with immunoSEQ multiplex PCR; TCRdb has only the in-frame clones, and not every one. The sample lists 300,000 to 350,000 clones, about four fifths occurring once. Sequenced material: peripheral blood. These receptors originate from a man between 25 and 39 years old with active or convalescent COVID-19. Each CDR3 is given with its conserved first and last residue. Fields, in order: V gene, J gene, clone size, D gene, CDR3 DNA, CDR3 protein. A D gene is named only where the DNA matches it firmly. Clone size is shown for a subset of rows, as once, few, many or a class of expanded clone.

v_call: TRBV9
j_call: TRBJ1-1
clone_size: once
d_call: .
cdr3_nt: TGTGCCAGCAGCGTAGGGGGGCTGGGCACTGAAGCTTTCTTT
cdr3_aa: CASSVGGLGTEAFF

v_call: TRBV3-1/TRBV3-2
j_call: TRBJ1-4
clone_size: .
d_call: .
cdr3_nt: TGTGCCAGCAGCCGGAGAGGATGGGAAAAACTGTTTTTT
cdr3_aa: CASSRRGWEKLFF

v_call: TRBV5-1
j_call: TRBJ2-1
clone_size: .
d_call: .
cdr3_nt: TGCGCCAGCAGCTCAGTGACCCAGGGTGAGCAGTTCTTC
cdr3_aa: CASSSVTQGEQFF

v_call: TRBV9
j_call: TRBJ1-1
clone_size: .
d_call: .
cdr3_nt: TGTGCCAGCACGAAACAGGCGTTGAACACTGAAGCTTTCTTT
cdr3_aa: CASTKQALNTEAFF

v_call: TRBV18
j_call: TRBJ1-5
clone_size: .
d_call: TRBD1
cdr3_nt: TGTGCCAGCTCACCGCTGACAGGGGGCAATCAGCCCCAGCATTTT
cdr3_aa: CASSPLTGGNQPQHF

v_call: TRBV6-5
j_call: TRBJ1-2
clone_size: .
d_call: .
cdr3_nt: TGTGCCAGCAGTTACTCCTCAGGGCAGGGAAGGGGCTACACCTTC
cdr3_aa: CASSYSSGQGRGYTF

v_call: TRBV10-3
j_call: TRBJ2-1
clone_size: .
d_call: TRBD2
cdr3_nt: TGTGCCATCGGGGAGCTAGCGGGAGATCGGGAGCAGTTCTTC
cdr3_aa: CAIGELAGDREQFF

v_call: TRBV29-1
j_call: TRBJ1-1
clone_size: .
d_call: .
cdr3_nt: TGCAGCGTTGGCGTTGGGGGGGGGAACACTGAAGCTTTCTTT
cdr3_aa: CSVGVGGGNTEAFF

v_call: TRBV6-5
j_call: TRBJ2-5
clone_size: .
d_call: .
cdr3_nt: TGTGCCAGCACCCAGGGGATTGTAGGGGAGACCCAGTACTTC
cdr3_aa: CASTQGIVGETQYF

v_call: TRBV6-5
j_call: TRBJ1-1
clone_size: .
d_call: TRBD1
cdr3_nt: TGTGCCAGCAGGGTGGACAGGGCCCCCACTGAAGCTTTCTTT
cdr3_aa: CASRVDRAPTEAFF

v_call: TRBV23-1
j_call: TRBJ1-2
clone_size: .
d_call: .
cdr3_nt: TGCGCCAGCAGTCACAGTTGCTATGGCTACACCTTC
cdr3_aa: CASSHSCYGYTF

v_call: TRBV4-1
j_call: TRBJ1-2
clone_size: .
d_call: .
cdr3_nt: TGCGCCAGCAGCCCTCTGGGGGGGCTGGGCTATGGCTACACCTTC
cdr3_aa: CASSPLGGLGYGYTF

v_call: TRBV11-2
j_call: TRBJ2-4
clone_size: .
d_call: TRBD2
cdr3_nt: TGTGCCAGCAGCTTCACTAGCGAGCGTAACATTCAGTACTTC
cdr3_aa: CASSFTSERNIQYF

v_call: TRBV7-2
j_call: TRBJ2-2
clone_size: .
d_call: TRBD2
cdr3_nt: TGTGCCAGCAGGCCCGGAGGGACTAGCGTCGGGGAGCTGTTTTTT
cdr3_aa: CASRPGGTSVGELFF

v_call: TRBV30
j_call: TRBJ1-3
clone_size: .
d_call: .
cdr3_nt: TGTGCCTGGAGTGAGGCCAGGGCTTACTCTGGAAACACCATATATTTT
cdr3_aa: CAWSEARAYSGNTIYF

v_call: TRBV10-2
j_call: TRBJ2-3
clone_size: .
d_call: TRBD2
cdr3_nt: TGCGCCAGCAGTGACTCCCCCGGGGGGGTAGATACGCAGTATTTT
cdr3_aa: CASSDSPGGVDTQYF

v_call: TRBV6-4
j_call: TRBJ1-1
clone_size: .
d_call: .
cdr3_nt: TGTGCCAGCAGTGTCCAGTCGAACACTGAAGCTTTCTTT
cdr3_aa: CASSVQSNTEAFF

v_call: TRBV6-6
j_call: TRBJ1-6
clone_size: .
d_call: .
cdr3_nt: TGTGCCAGCAGGGGGTTGACAGGTGCCAATTCACCCCTCCACTTT
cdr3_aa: CASRGLTGANSPLHF

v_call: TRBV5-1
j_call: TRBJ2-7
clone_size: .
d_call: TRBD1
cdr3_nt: TGCGCCAGCAGCGCCCCGGGACAGGATTACGAGCAGTACTTC
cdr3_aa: CASSAPGQDYEQYF

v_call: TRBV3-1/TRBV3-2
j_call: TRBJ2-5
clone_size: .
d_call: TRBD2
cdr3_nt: TGTGCCAGCAGCCGACTAGCGGAAGAGACCCAGTACTTC
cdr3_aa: CASSRLAEETQYF

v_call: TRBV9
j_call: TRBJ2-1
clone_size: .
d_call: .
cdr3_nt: TGTGCCAGCAGCGTAGGGGGCGGTACCGATGAGCAGTTCTTC
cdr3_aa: CASSVGGGTDEQFF

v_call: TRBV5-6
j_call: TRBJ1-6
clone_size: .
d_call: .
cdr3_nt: TGTGCCAGCAGATTTCAGGGTTCACCCCTCCACTTT
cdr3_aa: CASRFQGSPLHF

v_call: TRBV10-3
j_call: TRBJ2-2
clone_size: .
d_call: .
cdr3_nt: TGTGCCATCAGTGAGGAGATTGCGTTGGGAGACACCGGGGAGCTGTTTTTT
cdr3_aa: CAISEEIALGDTGELFF

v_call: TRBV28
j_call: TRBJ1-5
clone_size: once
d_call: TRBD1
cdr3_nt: TGTGCCAGCAGACTTCAGGGGGCGCGATGGCAGCCCCAGCATTTT
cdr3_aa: CASRLQGARWQPQHF

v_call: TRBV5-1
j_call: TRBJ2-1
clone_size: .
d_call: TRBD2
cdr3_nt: TGCGCCAGCAGCCTGGCAGCTAGCGGGAACGATGAGCAGTTCTTC
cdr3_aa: CASSLAASGNDEQFF

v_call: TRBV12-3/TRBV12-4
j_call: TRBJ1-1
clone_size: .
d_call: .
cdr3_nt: TGTGCCAGCAGTTTTAAGGGGTACACTGAAGCTTTCTTT
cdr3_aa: CASSFKGYTEAFF